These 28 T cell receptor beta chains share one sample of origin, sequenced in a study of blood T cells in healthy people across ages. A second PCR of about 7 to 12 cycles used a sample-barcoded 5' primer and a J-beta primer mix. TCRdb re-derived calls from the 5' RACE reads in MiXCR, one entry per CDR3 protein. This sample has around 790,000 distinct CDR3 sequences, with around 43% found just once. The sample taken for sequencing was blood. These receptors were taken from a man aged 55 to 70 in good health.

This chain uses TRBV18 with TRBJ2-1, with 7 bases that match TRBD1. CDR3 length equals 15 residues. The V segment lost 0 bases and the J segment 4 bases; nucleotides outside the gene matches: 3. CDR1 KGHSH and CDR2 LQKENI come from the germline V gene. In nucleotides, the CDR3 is TGTGCCAGCTCACCACCAGGGACAGCTTACAATGAGCAGTTCTTC. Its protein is CASSPPGTAYNEQFF.

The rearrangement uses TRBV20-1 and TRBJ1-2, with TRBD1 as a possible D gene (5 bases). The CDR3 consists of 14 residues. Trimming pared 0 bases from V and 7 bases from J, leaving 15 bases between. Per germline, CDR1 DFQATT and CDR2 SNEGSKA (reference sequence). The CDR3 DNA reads TGCAGTGCTAGAGAAGAGAGGGGCTTGGGTGGCTACACCTTC. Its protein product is CSAREERGLGGYTF.

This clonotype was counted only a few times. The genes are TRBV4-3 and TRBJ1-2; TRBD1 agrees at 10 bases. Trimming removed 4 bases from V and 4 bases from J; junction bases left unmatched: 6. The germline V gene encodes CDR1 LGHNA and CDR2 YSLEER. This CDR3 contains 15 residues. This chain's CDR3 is CASSPSRQGAYGYTF. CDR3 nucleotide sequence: TGCGCCAGCAGCCCATCGAGACAGGGGGCCTATGGCTACACCTTC.

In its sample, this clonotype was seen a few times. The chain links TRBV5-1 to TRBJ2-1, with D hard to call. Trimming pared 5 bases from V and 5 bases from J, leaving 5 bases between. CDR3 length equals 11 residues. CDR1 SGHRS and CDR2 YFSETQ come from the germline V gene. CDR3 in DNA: TGCGCCAGCAGTGAAAACAATGAGCAGTTCTTC. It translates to CASSENNEQFF. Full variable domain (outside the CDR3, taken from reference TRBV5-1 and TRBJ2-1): KAGVTQTPRYLIKTRGQQVTLSCSPISGHRSVSWYQQTPGQGLQFLFEYFSETQRNKGNFPGRFSGRQFSNSRSEMNVSTLELGDSALYLCASSENNEQFFGPGTRLTVL.

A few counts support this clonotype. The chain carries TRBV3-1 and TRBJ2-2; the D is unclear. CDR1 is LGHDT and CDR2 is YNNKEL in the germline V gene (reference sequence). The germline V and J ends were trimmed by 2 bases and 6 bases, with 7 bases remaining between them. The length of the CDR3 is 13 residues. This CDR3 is CASSQINPGELFF. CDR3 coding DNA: TGTGCCAGCAGCCAAATAAACCCCGGGGAGCTGTTTTTT. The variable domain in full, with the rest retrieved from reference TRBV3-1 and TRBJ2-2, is DTAVSQTPKYLVTQMGNDKSIKCEQNLGHDTMYWYKQDSKKFLKIMFSYNNKELIINETVPNRFSPKSPDKAHLNLHINSLELGDSAVYFCASSQINPGELFFGEGSRLTVL.

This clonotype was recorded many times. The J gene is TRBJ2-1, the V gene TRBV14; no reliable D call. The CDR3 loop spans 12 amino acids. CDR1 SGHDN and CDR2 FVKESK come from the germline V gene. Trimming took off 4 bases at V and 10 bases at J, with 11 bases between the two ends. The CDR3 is CASSPGLGEQFF. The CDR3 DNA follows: TGTGCCAGCAGCCCCGGATTGGGGGAGCAGTTCTTC.

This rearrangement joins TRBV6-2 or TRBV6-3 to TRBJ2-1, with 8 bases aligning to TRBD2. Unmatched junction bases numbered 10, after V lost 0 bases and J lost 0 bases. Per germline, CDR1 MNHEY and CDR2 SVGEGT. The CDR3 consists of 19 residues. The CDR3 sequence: CASSYSAAGAGSSYNEQFF. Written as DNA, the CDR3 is TGTGCCAGCAGTTACTCCGCAGCGGGGGCTGGTAGCTCCTACAATGAGCAGTTCTTC.

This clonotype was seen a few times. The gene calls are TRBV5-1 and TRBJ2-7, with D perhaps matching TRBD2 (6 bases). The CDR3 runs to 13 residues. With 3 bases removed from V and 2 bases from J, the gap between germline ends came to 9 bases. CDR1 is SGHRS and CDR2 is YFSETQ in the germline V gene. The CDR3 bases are TGCGCCAGCAGCTGGACTACGACCTACGAGCAGTACTTC. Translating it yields CASSWTTTYEQYF.

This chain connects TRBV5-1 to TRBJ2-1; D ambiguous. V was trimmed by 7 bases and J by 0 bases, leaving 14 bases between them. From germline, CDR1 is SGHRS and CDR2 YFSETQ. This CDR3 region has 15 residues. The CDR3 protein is CASRRGHPSYNEQFF. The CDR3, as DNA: TGCGCCAGCCGCCGTGGGCACCCCTCCTACAATGAGCAGTTCTTC.

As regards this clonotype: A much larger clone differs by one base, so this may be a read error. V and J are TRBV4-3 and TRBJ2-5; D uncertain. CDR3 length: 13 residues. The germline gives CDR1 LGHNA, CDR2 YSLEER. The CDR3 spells CAGSPPNEETQYF. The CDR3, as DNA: TGCGCCGGCAGCCCTCCAAATGAAGAGACCCAGTACTTC.

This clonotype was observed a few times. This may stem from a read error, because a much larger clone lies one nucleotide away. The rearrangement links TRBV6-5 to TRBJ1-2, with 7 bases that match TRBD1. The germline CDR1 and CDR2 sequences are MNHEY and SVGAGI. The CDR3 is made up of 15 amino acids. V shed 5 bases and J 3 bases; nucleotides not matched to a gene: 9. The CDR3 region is CASSNAGGDHYGYTF. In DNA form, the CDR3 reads TGTGCCAGCAGTAACGCAGGGGGGGATCACTATGGCTACACCTTC.

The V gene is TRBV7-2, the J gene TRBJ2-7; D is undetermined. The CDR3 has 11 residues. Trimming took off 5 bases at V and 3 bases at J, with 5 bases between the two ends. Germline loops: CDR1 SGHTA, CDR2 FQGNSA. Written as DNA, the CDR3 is TGTGCCAGCAGCGCCATCTACGAGCAGTACTTC. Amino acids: CASSAIYEQYF.

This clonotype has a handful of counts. CDR3: CSAMYPTGYEQYF. DNA for the CDR3: TGCAGTGCTATGTATCCGACCGGTTACGAGCAGTACTTC. The rearrangement uses TRBV20-1 and TRBJ2-7; D not resolved. V was shortened by 4 bases and J by 4 bases, with 14 bases between the two germline ends. In germline, CDR1 is DFQATT, CDR2 SNEGSKA (reference sequence). This CDR3 comprises 13 residues.

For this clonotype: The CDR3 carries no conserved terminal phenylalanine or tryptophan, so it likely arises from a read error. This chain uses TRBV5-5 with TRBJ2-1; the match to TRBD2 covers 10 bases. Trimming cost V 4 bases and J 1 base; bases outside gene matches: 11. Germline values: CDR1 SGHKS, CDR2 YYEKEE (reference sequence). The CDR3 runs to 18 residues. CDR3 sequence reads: CASSPGGTSVLSYNEQFL. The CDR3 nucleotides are TGTGCCAGCAGCCCTGGGGGGACTAGCGTTTTGTCCTACAATGAGCAGTTCTTA.

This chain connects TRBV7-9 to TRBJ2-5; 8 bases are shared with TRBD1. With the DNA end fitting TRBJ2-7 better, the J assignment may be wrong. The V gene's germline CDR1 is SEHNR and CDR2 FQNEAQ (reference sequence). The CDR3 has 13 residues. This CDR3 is CASSLQGANEQYF. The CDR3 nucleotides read TGTGCCAGCAGCCTCCAGGGGGCCAACGAGCAGTACTTC.

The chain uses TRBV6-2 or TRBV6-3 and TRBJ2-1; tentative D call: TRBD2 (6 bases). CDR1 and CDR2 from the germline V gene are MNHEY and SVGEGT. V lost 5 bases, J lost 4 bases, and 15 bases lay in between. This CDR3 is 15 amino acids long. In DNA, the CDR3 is TGTGCCAGCAGTCCCCCGGGACTCCAATACAATGAGCAGTTCTTC. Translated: CASSPPGLQYNEQFF.

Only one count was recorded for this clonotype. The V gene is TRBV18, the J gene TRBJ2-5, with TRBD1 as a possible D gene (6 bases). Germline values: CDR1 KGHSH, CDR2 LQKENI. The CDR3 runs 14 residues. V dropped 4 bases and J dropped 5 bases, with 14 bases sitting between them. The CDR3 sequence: CASSLNTGMETQYF. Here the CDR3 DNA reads TGTGCCAGCTCACTCAACACAGGGATGGAGACCCAGTACTTC.

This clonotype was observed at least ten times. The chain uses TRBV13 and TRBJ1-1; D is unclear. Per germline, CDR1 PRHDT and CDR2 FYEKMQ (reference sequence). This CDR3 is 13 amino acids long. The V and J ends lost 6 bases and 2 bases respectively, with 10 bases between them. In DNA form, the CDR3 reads TGTGCCAGCAGTCTCCGGCAAAACACTGAAGCTTTCTTT. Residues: CASSLRQNTEAFF.

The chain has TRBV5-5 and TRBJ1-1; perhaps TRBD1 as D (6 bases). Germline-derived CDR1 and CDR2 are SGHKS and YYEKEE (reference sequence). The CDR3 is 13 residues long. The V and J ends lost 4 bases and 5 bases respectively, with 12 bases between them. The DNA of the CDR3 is TGTGCCAGCAGCCAAACAGGGAGTACTGAAGCTTTCTTT. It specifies CASSQTGSTEAFF.

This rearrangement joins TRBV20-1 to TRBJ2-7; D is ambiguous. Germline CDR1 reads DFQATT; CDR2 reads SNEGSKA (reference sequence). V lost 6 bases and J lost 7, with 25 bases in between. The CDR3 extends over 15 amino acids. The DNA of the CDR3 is TGCAGTGCCCCCTCGGGTTACAGCTCCTACAATGAGCAGTACTTC. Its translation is CSAPSGYSSYNEQYF.

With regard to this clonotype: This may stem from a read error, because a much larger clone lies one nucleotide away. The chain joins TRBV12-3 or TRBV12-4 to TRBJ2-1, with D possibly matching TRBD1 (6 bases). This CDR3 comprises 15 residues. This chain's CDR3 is CASSDIGGSYNERFF. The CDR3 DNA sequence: TGTGCCAGCAGTGACATTGGGGGCTCCTACAATGAGCGGTTCTTC.

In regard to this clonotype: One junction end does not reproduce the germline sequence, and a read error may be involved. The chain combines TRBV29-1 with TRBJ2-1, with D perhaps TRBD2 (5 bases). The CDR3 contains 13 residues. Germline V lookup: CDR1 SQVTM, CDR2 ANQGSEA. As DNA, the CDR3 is TGCAGCCTACCGGGAACTACTTACAATGAGCGGTTCTTC. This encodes CSLPGTTYNERFF.

CDR3 in amino acids: CASSESRAGGTEAFF. CDR3 bases: TGTGCCAGCAGTGAGAGTAGGGCAGGAGGGACTGAAGCTTTCTTT. V and J are TRBV25-1 and TRBJ1-1; D ambiguous. The germline CDR1 and CDR2 sequences are MGHDK and SYGVNS. The V end was cut by 3 bases, the J end by 5 bases, with 16 bases between. The CDR3 consists of 15 residues.

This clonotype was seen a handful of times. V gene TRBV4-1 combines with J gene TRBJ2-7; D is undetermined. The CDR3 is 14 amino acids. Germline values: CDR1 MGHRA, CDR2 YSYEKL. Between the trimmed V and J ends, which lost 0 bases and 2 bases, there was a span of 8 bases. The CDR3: CASSQDISTYEQYF. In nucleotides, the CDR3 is TGCGCCAGCAGCCAAGATATATCGACCTACGAGCAGTACTTC.

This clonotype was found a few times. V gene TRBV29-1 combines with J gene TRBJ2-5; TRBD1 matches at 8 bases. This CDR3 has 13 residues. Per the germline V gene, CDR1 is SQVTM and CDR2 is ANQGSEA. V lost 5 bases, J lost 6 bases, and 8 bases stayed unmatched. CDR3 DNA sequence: TGCAGCGTTTGTCCAGGGGGCGCGAAGACCCAGTACTTC. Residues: CSVCPGGAKTQYF.

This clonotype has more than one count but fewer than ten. CDR3 sequence: CASSVRISTDTQYF. The CDR3 DNA sequence: TGTGCCAGCAGTGTCCGGATTAGCACAGATACGCAGTATTTT. The rearrangement links TRBV2 to TRBJ2-3; D call uncertain. CDR1 is SNHLY, CDR2 FYNNEI, per germline. The CDR3 sequence is 14 residues long. The V end was cut by 4 bases, the J end by 0 bases, with 8 bases between.

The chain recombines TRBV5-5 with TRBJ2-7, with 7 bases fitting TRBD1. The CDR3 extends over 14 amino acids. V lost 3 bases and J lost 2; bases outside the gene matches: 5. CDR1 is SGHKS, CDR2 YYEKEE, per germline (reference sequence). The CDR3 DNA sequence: TGTGCCAGCAGCTGGGGGACAGAGGCCTACGAGCAGTACTTC. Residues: CASSWGTEAYEQYF.

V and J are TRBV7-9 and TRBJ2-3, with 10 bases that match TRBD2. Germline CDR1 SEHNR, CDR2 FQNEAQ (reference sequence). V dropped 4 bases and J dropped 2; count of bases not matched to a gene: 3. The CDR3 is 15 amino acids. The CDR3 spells CASSSLAGFTDTQYF. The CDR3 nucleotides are TGTGCCAGCAGCTCACTAGCGGGGTTCACAGATACGCAGTATTTT.